The clone carrying this TCR beta chain was observed at least ten times. Using RNA template, CDR3s of TCR alpha and beta were amplified with iRepertoire arm-PCR. MiXCR, run by TCRdb on the multiplex PCR reads, gives a single entry per CDR3 protein. This table has roughly 100,000 distinct CDR3 sequences, roughly 30% appearing once. These data are taken from a study of glioma-infiltrating T cells. This sequence was found in a human donor with low-grade glioma or glioblastoma, undergoing nonglioma brain surgery, or in good health (not recorded which). Sequenced: glioma tissue, nonneoplastic brain tissue, or PBMCs (not recorded which).

Written as DNA, the CDR3 is TGTGCCAGCAGTTACAGGAGTTTCAATCAGCCCCAGCATTTT. Its translation is CASSYRSFNQPQHF. The V gene is TRBV2, the J gene TRBJ1-5, with D possibly matching TRBD1 (5 bases). CDR1 and CDR2 (germline): SNHLY, FYNNEI. V was trimmed by 5 bases and J by 3 bases, leaving 11 bases between them. The CDR3 length is 14 residues.